This TCR beta chain is from a study of cytomegalovirus exposure and HLA in healthy donors. Study as a whole: The same platform used for the roughly 600 first-cohort repertoires was also used for the 100 to 150 validation repertoires, as a later analysis reported.

Generated by immunoSEQ multiplex PCR, the TCRdb table keeps only in-frame clones and is missing some. The sample records about 120,000 clones, roughly nine tenths being singletons. On this clone itself: Its target is not known.

Points from the study as a whole: The study designated fewer than 200 TCR beta chains cytomegalovirus-associated. Under in vitro conditions, three CMV-associated chains were confirmed as specific for CMV antigens. Reportedly, cytomegalovirus status was diagnosed with high sensitivity and specificity.

CDR1 and CDR2 (germline): LNHDA, SQIVND (reference sequence). V dropped 7 bases and J dropped 5; count of bases not matched to a gene: 4. The CDR3 runs 13 residues. Sequencing was performed on PBMCs. This receptor was identified in a man aged 18 to 29 in good health and CMV-seropositive. The chain employs TRBV19 and TRBJ1-2; 10 bases are a match to TRBD1. CDR3 sequence: CASKGTGDYGYTF. CDR3 in DNA: TGTGCCAGTAAAGGGACAGGGGATTATGGCTACACCTTC.